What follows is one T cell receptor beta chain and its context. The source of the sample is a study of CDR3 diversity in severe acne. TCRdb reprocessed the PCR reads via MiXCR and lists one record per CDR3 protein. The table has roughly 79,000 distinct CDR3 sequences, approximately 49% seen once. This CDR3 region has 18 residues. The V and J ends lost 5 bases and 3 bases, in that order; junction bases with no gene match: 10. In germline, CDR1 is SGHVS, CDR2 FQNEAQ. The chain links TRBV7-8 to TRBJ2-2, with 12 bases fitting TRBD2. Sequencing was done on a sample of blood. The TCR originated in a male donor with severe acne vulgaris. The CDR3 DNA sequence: TGTGCCAGCAGCGCGCCCAGACTAGCGGGAGCTTACACCGGGGAGCTGTTTTTT. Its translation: CASSAPRLAGAYTGELFF.